This TCR beta chain was sequenced for a study of T cell changes during pregnancy in multiple sclerosis. Using immunoSEQ multiplex PCR, the repertoire was profiled, and TCRdb retains in-frame clones only, with some absent. The table has 40,000 or so clones, about 90% seen once. CDR3 length: 12 amino acids. CDR1 and CDR2 (germline): SGHDT, YYEEEE. V dropped 0 bases and J dropped 13 bases, with 13 bases sitting between them. The source is a female donor in good health, enrolled as a control in a pregnancy study. The rearrangement uses TRBV5-6 and TRBJ1-2; possible D gene TRBD1, 5 bases. Source: CD4+ T cells from peripheral blood mononuclear cells, taken after pregnancy. CDR3: CASSLGPGMATF. Here the CDR3 DNA reads TGTGCCAGCAGCTTGGGGCCAGGGATGGCCACCTTC.